The 23 T cell receptor beta chains given below trace back to one sample, sequenced in a study of OX40 agonist ivuxolimab in advanced cancers. Measured with immunoSEQ multiplex PCR; TCRdb has only the in-frame clones, and not every one. The data contain about 84,000 clones, over 80% of them singletons. The sequences come from CD4+ or CD8+ T cells sorted from blood, collected in a trial of the OX40 agonist ivuxolimab. All receptors derive from an adult with an advanced solid tumor such as melanoma, head and neck, liver or kidney cancer.

The chain recombines TRBV7-2 with TRBJ2-7, with TRBD1 matching over 7 bases. Germline V gene data show CDR1 as SGHTA and CDR2 as FQGNSA. J was trimmed by 9 bases and V by 4 bases; bases with no gene match: 9. The CDR3 length is 13 residues. The CDR3 DNA is TGTGCCAGCAGCTCCGGGACAGCTCGTCGGCAGTACTTC. Translating it yields CASSSGTARRQYF.

The J gene is TRBJ2-3, the V gene TRBV6-5, with a tentative D call TRBD2 (7 bases). The CDR3 contains 14 residues. Germline CDR1 reads MNHEY; CDR2 reads SVGAGI. Between the trimmed V and J ends, which lost 6 bases and 3 bases, there was a span of 13 bases. The CDR3 is CASSRGARTDTQYF. The CDR3, as DNA: TGTGCCAGCAGCCGGGGGGCGCGGACAGATACGCAGTATTTT.

The rearrangement uses TRBV2 and TRBJ2-4; D tentatively reads TRBD1 or TRBD2 (5 bases each). The CDR3 has 16 residues. V dropped 4 bases and J dropped 0 bases, with 13 bases sitting between them. Germline CDR1 is SNHLY and CDR2 is FYNNEI. CDR3 region: CASSVMGRGAKNIQYF. CDR3 bases: TGTGCCAGCAGTGTAATGGGACGGGGAGCCAAAAACATTCAGTACTTC.

The genes are TRBV28 and TRBJ2-7; D possibly uses TRBD1 or TRBD2 (6 bases each). The V gene's germline CDR1 is MDHEN and CDR2 SYDVKM. This CDR3 comprises 13 residues. Trimming left V 6 bases short and J 2 bases short, with 11 bases between. CDR3 loop: CASRGGPPYEQYF. The CDR3 region has the DNA TGTGCCAGCAGAGGGGGGCCCCCCTACGAGCAGTACTTC.

The chain recombines TRBV25-1 with TRBJ2-1; 9 bases are shared with TRBD2. Germline assignment: CDR1 MGHDK and CDR2 SYGVNS. The CDR3 consists of 15 residues. Trimming at V came to 0 bases and at J to 6 bases, leaving 3 bases not matched to a gene. DNA of the CDR3: TGTGCCAGCAGTGAATATAGCGGGAGAGGCAATGAGCAGTTCTTC. Translated, it gives CASSEYSGRGNEQFF.

V gene TRBV5-4 combines with J gene TRBJ2-1; 12 bases are shared with TRBD2. This CDR3 is 16 amino acids long. Germline values: CDR1 SGHNT, CDR2 YYREEE (reference sequence). V was clipped by 7 bases and J by 0 bases; unmatched bases: 5. CDR3 protein: CASGLAGLGSYNEQFF. For the CDR3, the DNA is TGTGCCAGCGGACTAGCGGGGTTGGGCTCCTACAATGAGCAGTTCTTC.

The CDR3 loop is CASLRPSRGDTQYF. CDR3 coding DNA: TGTGCCAGTTTGAGACCTTCTCGGGGAGATACGCAGTATTTT. The rearrangement uses TRBV6-1 and TRBJ2-3; tentative D call: TRBD2 (5 bases). The CDR3 consists of 14 residues. The germline V and J ends were trimmed by 9 bases and 5 bases, with 18 bases remaining between them. CDR1 is MNHNS and CDR2 is SASEGT in the germline V gene.

The V gene is TRBV4-2, the J gene TRBJ2-5; the match to TRBD2 covers 14 bases. The CDR3 has 15 amino acids. The J segment lost 5 bases and the V segment lost 4 bases, leaving 3 bases of the junction unmatched. Per the germline V gene, CDR1 is LGHNA and CDR2 is YNFKEQ. CDR3 nucleotides: TGTGCCAGCAGCCCGGGACTAGCGGGAGTTGAGACCCAGTACTTC. Residues: CASSPGLAGVETQYF.

DNA for the CDR3: TGTGCCAGCAGTTTTTTCGGGGCCTCGAACACCGGGGAGCTGTTTTTT. This sequence encodes CASSFFGASNTGELFF. The chain uses TRBV27 and TRBJ2-2; D possibly uses TRBD1 or TRBD2 (5 bases each). V was pared by 3 bases and J by 0 bases, with 11 bases between. The germline CDR1 and CDR2 sequences are MNHEY and SMNVEV (reference sequence). The CDR3 runs 16 residues.

The rearrangement uses TRBV6-6 and TRBJ1-3; TRBD1 might be the D (5 bases). The germline V and J ends were trimmed by 2 bases and 0 bases, with 11 bases remaining between them. CDR1 is MNHNY, CDR2 SVGAGI, per germline (reference sequence). CDR3 length: 16 amino acids. The CDR3 nucleotides are TGTGCCAGCAGTTACACCGGGACCCTCTCTGGAAACACCATATATTTT. As protein: CASSYTGTLSGNTIYF.

The chain uses TRBV5-6 and TRBJ2-6; 8 bases fit TRBD1. This CDR3 has 19 amino acids. CDR1 is SGHDT, CDR2 YYEEEE, per germline. Germline trimming cut 6 bases from V and 0 bases from J; bases unmatched to any gene: 14. As DNA, the CDR3 is TGTGCCAGCAACATCAAACAGGGGGGTCTACTCTCTGGGGCCAACGTCCTGACTTTC. Its protein product is CASNIKQGGLLSGANVLTF.

J is TRBJ2-1 and V is TRBV5-1; 10 bases are shared with TRBD2. Germline V CDR1 and CDR2: SGHRS, YFSETQ. V shed 4 bases and J 7 bases; nucleotides not matched to a gene: 8. The CDR3 consists of 15 residues. DNA of the CDR3: TGCGCCAGCAGCCCTGACCTAGCGGGAGTTAATGAGCAGTTCTTC. Amino acids: CASSPDLAGVNEQFF.

This clone was observed a single time. The same CDR3 also results from other DNA sequences found in this sample. The rearrangement joins TRBV7-2 to TRBJ2-2; D is unresolved. V shed 3 bases and J shed 1 base, with 6 bases lying between them. The length of the CDR3 is 14 residues. Germline V gene sequence: CDR1 SGHTA, CDR2 FQGNSA. This chain's CDR3 is CASSFGQNTGELFF. The CDR3 bases are TGTGCCAGCAGCTTCGGGCAGAACACCGGGGAGCTGTTTTTT.

The chain joins TRBV7-2 to TRBJ1-2; D is unclear. This CDR3 contains 14 residues. V dropped 1 base and J dropped 8 bases, with 14 bases sitting between them. Germline values: CDR1 SGHTA, CDR2 FQGNSA. DNA of the CDR3: TGTGCCAGCAGCTTAGTCGGAGGGCCGGGGGGCTACACCTTC. Translating gives CASSLVGGPGGYTF.

The V and J genes are TRBV7-2 and TRBJ2-5; the D is unclear. This CDR3 has 12 amino acids. Germline values: CDR1 SGHTA, CDR2 FQGNSA. With 0 bases removed from V and 5 bases from J, the gap between germline ends came to 4 bases. CDR3 residues: CASSLALETQYF. In DNA, the CDR3 is TGTGCCAGCAGCTTAGCGCTTGAGACCCAGTACTTC.

The CDR3 sequence: CASSLPGAREQYF. The DNA of the CDR3 is TGTGCCAGCAGCTTACCGGGGGCGCGGGAGCAGTACTTC. The V call is TRBV11-1, the J call TRBJ2-7; D may be TRBD1 or TRBD2 (6 bases each). CDR1 is SGHAT, CDR2 FQDESV, per germline (reference sequence). The CDR3 loop spans 13 amino acids. V dropped 2 bases and J dropped 7 bases, with 12 bases sitting between them.

This clone is a singleton in its sample. The V call is TRBV11-2, the J call TRBJ2-1; perhaps TRBD1 as D (5 bases). Looked up from germline, CDR1 is SGHAT and CDR2 is FQNNGV. CDR3 length: 13 residues. Trimming took off 3 bases at V and 8 bases at J, with 11 bases between the two ends. CDR3 sequence reads: CASSLSSGYEQFF. The CDR3 DNA reads as TGTGCCAGCAGCTTGAGTTCAGGGTATGAGCAGTTCTTC.

This chain links TRBV10-1 with TRBJ1-5, with TRBD1 identical over 7 bases. CDR3 length equals 19 residues. From germline, CDR1 is WNHNN and CDR2 SYGVQD (reference sequence). Losses at the gene ends were 9 bases for V and 5 bases for J; bases not matched to a gene: 25. The CDR3 spells CARRNTIRGQSKTDQPQHF. The CDR3 DNA sequence: TGCGCCAGAAGAAACACAATCCGGGGACAGTCGAAAACCGATCAGCCCCAGCATTTT.

The V gene is TRBV29-1, the J gene TRBJ2-5; 10 bases map to TRBD1. Unmatched junction bases numbered 3, after V lost 7 bases and J lost 4 bases. The germline V gene encodes CDR1 SQVTM and CDR2 ANQGSEA. The CDR3 has 12 residues. CDR3: CSAGQGGETQYF. CDR3 bases: TGCAGCGCAGGACAGGGGGGAGAGACCCAGTACTTC.

The chain employs TRBV6-5 and TRBJ2-1, with TRBD2 matching over 7 bases. Germline V gives CDR1 MNHEY, CDR2 SVGAGI. The CDR3 totals 12 residues. V lost 4 bases to trimming and J lost 8 bases; unmatched junction nucleotides: 2. The CDR3 sequence: CASSLGLHEQFF. Written as DNA, the CDR3 is TGTGCCAGCAGTTTGGGACTACATGAGCAGTTCTTC.

The V gene is TRBV7-2, the J gene TRBJ2-7, with TRBD1 matching over 8 bases. Germline V lookup: CDR1 SGHTA, CDR2 FQGNSA. This CDR3 spans 13 amino acids. After removal of 3 bases from V and 4 bases from J, the junction contained 2 bases not matched to a gene. The CDR3 protein is CASSFDRGYEQYF. CDR3 sequence (DNA): TGTGCCAGCAGCTTCGACAGGGGTTACGAGCAGTACTTC.

The chain has TRBV28 and TRBJ2-5; 7 bases map to TRBD1. The CDR3 sequence is 14 residues long. Germline V lookup: CDR1 MDHEN, CDR2 SYDVKM. The ends lost 8 bases at V and 1 base at J; junction bases unmatched: 7. This CDR3 is CASGIRDSQETQYF. CDR3 nucleotides: TGTGCCAGCGGAATCCGGGACAGCCAAGAGACCCAGTACTTC. Based on the CDR3 plus reference TRBV28 and TRBJ2-5, the full variable domain is DVKVTQSSRYLVKRTGEKVFLECVQDMDHENMFWYRQDPGLGLRLIYFSYDVKMKEKGDIPEGYSVSREKKERFSLILESASTNQTSMYLCASGIRDSQETQYFGPGTRLLVL.

The chain links TRBV9 to TRBJ1-4, with 7 nucleotides matching TRBD1. Germline V CDR1 and CDR2: SGDLS, YYNGEE. The CDR3 is 16 amino acids. V shed 0 bases and J 5 bases; nucleotides not matched to a gene: 7. CDR3 DNA sequence: TGTGCCAGCAGCGTAGCCCCTTCACAGGGGAATGAAAAACTGTTTTTT. It is translated as CASSVAPSQGNEKLFF. Supplemented by reference TRBV9 and TRBJ1-4, the full variable domain reads DSGVTQTPKHLITATGQRVTLRCSPRSGDLSVYWYQQSLDQGLQFLIQYYNGEERAKGNILERFSAQQFPDLHSELNLSSLELGDSALYFCASSVAPSQGNEKLFFGSGTQLSVL.